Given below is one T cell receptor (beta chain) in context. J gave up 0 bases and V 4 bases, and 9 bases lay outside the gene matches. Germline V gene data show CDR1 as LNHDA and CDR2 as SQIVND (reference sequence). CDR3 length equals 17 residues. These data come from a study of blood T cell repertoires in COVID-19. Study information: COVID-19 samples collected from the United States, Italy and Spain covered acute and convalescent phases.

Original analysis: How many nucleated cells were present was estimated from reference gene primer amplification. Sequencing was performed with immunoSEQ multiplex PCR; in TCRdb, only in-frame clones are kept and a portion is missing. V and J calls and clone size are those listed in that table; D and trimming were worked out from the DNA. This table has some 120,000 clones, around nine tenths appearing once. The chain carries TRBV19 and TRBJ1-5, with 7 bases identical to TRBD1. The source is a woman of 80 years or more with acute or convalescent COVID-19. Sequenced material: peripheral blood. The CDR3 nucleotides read TGTGCCAGTAGTAGTGGGACAGACATCTATAGCAATCAGCCCCAGCATTTT. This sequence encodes CASSSGTDIYSNQPQHF.